The clone carrying this T cell receptor beta chain occurred a few times. Its matching antigen is unknown. Method: immunoSEQ multiplex PCR; TCRdb's copy keeps in-frame clones and lacks some. The table records approximately 2.5 million clones, around 90% of them present only once. These data originate in a study of shared clonotypes between healthy human individuals. Study-level results: Apart from blood, nothing was sampled; tissue repertoires likely differ. In contrast to clonotypes shared by all four donors, non-shared clonotypes had lower generation probabilities.

CDR1 and CDR2 (germline): KGHSH, LQKENI. There are 13 residues in the CDR3. V lost 5 bases and J 5 bases, leaving 10 bases between the germline ends. Sample: naive CD4+ T cells sorted from blood. Subset given: CD45RA+ positively selected. The TCR comes from a man aged 18 to 30 in good health. The chain combines TRBV18 with TRBJ1-5; D is unclear. CDR3 in amino acids: CASSSGEDQPQHF. In nucleotides, the CDR3 is TGTGCCAGCTCATCGGGAGAGGATCAGCCCCAGCATTTT.